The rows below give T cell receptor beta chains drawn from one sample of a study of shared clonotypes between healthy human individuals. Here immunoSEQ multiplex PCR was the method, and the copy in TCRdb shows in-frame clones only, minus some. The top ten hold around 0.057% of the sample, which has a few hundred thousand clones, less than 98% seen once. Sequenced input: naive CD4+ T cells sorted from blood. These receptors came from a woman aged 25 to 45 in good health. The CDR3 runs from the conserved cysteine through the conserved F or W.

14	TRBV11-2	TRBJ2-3	CASRATSHTDTQYF
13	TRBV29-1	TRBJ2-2	CSVEDRGSGELFF
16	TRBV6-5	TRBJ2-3	CASSYSSSGGTDTQYF
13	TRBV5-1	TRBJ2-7	CASLSRRYDEQYF
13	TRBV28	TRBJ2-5	CASSRQGAETQYF
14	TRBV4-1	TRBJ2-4	CASSQEVTKNIQYF
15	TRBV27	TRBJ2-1	CASSKLTGMDNEQFF
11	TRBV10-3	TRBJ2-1	CAISETSEQFF
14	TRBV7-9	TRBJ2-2	CASSLMRDTGELFF
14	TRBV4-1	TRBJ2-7	CASSQVGGSYEQYF
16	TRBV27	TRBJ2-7	CASSDSSGRVRYEQYF
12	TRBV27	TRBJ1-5	CASSSQGQPQHF
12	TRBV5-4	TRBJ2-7	CASSLTSGPMYF
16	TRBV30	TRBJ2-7	CAWRGRGLAGFYEQYF
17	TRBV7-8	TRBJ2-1	CASSSGGLLAGFYEQFF
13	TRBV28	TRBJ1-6	CASNRDVGSPLHF
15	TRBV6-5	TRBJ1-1	CASSYSAGINTEAFF
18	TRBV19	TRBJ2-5	CASSISSGGLGTQETQYF
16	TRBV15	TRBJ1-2	CATSPQRGRALYGYTF
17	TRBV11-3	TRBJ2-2	CASSSGWGDANTGELFF
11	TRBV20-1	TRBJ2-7	CSAPRGYEQYF
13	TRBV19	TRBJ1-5	CASSTRGLEPQHF
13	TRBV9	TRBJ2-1	CASSVADYNEQFF
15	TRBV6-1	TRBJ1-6	CASSWDRAYNSPLHF
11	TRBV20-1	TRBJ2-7	CSATQGREQYF
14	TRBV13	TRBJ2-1	CASSHPPSRTEQFF
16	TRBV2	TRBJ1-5	CASSVYGTGANQPQHF
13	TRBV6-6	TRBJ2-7	CASSFHAGLEQYF
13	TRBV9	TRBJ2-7	CASSVNLGDEQYF
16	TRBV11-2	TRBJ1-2	CASSLTSTGGVDGYTF
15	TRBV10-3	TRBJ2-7	CAISESIQGAYEQYF